Given below is one T cell receptor (beta chain) in context. Its target is unknown. These data belong to a study of T cell repertoires in cytomegalovirus infection. Study summary: Shared public TCR beta signatures pointed to both CMV infection and a matching HLA type. Study observations and caveats: HLA-C-restricted, CMV-specific TCR beta clonotypes were dominant ex vivo.

TCRdb itself ran the reads through MiXCR, one entry per CDR3 protein. The table includes around 900,000 distinct CDR3 sequences, less than 35% detected once. Germline-derived CDR1 and CDR2 are MNHNY and SVGAGI (reference sequence). The CDR3 length is 16 residues. V was trimmed by 10 bases and J by 3 bases, leaving 24 bases between them. The receptor was isolated from a human donor in good health (CMV status not recorded). Some clones in this sample may be carry-over from other donors' samples. This specimen consisted of cultured CD8+ T cells from PBMCs, obtained from culture after CMV antigen stimulation. The rearrangement links TRBV6-6 to TRBJ1-2, with D maybe TRBD1 (6 bases). The CDR3 here is CATMGQGKLGDYGYTF. The CDR3, as DNA: TGTGCCACGATGGGGCAGGGGAAACTAGGGGACTATGGCTACACCTTC.